This TCR beta chain was sequenced for a study of CD8+CD57+ T cells in acquired aplastic anemia. About the research overall: When averaged, DNA from sorted CD4+ and CD8+ cells came to around 3 ug.

For this clonotype: Its antigen is not known.

The TCR beta profiling, which covered VDJ combination and CDR3 sequence, was carried out using genomic DNA as the template. A single record per CDR3 protein comes from TCRdb applying MiXCR to the reads. Here the sample spans around 230,000 distinct CDR3 sequences, 60% to 65% being singletons. Regarding the study as a whole: There were over 25 CD8+ CDR3 sequences that occurred in both patients and controls.

This CDR3 spans 14 amino acids. V dropped 8 bases and J dropped 10 bases, with 21 bases sitting between them. From germline, CDR1 is LNHDA and CDR2 SQIVND (reference sequence). This clonotype was sampled from a human donor in good health. The chain couples TRBV19 to TRBJ2-1; D may match TRBD1 or TRBD2 (5 bases each). The sample consisted of sorted CD4+, CD8+, or CD8+CD57+ T cells (not recorded which) from PBMCs. The CDR3, as DNA: TGTGCCAGTCAATCAAGGCTGGGGACCGGGGAGCAGTTCTTC. This sequence encodes CASQSRLGTGEQFF.